The 7 T cell receptor beta chains listed next were all sequenced from one sample in a study of control samples from healthy donors and cancer patients. Repertoires were generated with immunoSEQ multiplex PCR, while TCRdb's copy carries only in-frame clones and drops some. The sample has 100,000 to 150,000 clones, roughly 86% seen once. Sequences were obtained from blood. These receptors were taken from a man aged 55-75 years in good health.

The CDR3 spells CASSFRGLAADTQYF. CDR3 DNA sequence: TGTGCCAGCAGTTTTCGGGGACTAGCCGCAGATACGCAGTATTTT. The rearrangement links TRBV28 to TRBJ2-3, with 9 bases that match TRBD2. The CDR3 is 15 amino acids. Germline loops: CDR1 MDHEN, CDR2 SYDVKM. Unmatched junction bases numbered 5, after V lost 3 bases and J lost 4 bases.

The genes are TRBV19 and TRBJ1-4, with 9 positions matching TRBD1. CDR1 and CDR2 from the germline V gene are LNHDA and SQIVND (reference sequence). V was clipped by 6 bases and J by 3 bases; unmatched bases: 2. The CDR3 covers 14 residues. As DNA, the CDR3 is TGTGCCAGTAGCGACAGGGGGGCTAATGAAAAACTGTTTTTT. Residues: CASSDRGANEKLFF.

The chain is built from TRBV5-4 and TRBJ2-2; D is ambiguous. The CDR3 runs to 15 residues. The ends were cut back, 4 bases at V and 1 base at J, with 11 bases in the middle. From germline, CDR1 is SGHNT and CDR2 YYREEE (reference sequence). CDR3 amino acids: CASSPSWQNTGELFF. The CDR3 bases are TGTGCCAGCAGCCCGTCCTGGCAGAACACCGGGGAGCTGTTTTTT. Using reference TRBV5-4 and TRBJ2-2 for the parts outside the CDR3, the full variable domain is ETGVTQSPTHLIKTRGQQVTLRCSSQSGHNTVSWYQQALGQGPQFIFQYYREEENGRGNFPPRFSGLQFPNYSSELNVNALELDDSALYLCASSPSWQNTGELFFGEGSRLTVL.

The rearrangement uses TRBV7-2 and TRBJ2-2; 9 bases fit TRBD1. The CDR3 contains 18 residues. Germline V gene sequence: CDR1 SGHTA, CDR2 FQGNSA. Trimming cost V 4 bases and J 1 base; bases outside gene matches: 10. CDR3 bases: TGTGCCAGCAGCTCCCCCTTAGGGGGACAGGGGAACACCGGGGAGCTGTTTTTT. Its translation is CASSSPLGGQGNTGELFF.

The chain links TRBV28 to TRBJ2-7, with D maybe TRBD2 (7 bases). The length of the CDR3 is 17 residues. Between the trimmed V and J ends, which lost 5 bases and 0 bases, there was a span of 20 bases. In germline, CDR1 is MDHEN, CDR2 SYDVKM. DNA for the CDR3: TGTGCCAGCAGTCGGGGGGCCGGGACCGCGAGCTCCTACGAGCAGTACTTC. Its protein is CASSRGAGTASSYEQYF.

V and J are TRBV16 and TRBJ2-7; 9 bases agree with TRBD1. V lost 7 bases and J lost 2; bases outside the gene matches: 9. The CDR3 totals 15 residues. From germline, CDR1 is KGHSY and CDR2 FQNENV. The CDR3 is CASNSPGQGTYEQYF. Here the CDR3 DNA reads TGTGCCAGCAACTCGCCGGGACAGGGCACCTACGAGCAGTACTTC.

The count of this clone is one. V is TRBV19 and J is TRBJ1-3, with D unresolved. The germline V gene encodes CDR1 LNHDA and CDR2 SQIVND (reference sequence). Trimming removed 10 bases at V and 4 bases at J, with 17 bases between. The CDR3 is 14 amino acids. This chain's CDR3 is CATSTQAGGNTIYF. In nucleotides, the CDR3 is TGTGCCACCTCAACGCAGGCTGGGGGAAACACCATATATTTT.